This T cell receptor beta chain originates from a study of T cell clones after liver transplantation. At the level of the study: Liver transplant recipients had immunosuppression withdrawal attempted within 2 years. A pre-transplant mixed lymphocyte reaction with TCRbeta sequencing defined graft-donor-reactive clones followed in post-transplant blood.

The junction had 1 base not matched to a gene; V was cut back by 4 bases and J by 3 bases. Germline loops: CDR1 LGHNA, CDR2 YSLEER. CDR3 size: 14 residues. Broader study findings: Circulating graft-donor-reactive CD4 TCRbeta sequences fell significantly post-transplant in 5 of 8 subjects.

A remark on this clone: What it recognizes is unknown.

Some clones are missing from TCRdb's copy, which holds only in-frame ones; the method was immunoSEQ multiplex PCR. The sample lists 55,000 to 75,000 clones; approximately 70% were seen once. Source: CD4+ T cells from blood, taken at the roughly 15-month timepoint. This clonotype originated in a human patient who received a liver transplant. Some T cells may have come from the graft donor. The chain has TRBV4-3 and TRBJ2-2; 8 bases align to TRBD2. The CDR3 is CASSPGLDTGELFF. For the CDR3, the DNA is TGCGCCAGCAGCCCGGGACTAGACACCGGGGAGCTGTTTTTT.